Shown below are 30 T cell receptor beta chains from a single sample sequenced in a study of TIL therapy for anti-PD-1-resistant metastatic lung cancer. The immunoSEQ assay was v3. Generated by immunoSEQ multiplex PCR, the TCRdb table keeps only in-frame clones and is missing some. The table records just over 20,000 clones, around 78% of them present only once. Noted time point: pre-treatment sample, taken before nivolumab and TIL therapy. Here the sequenced sample was blood, taken at baseline. Source of these receptors: a person aged 25 to 80 with non-small cell lung cancer.

In this sample, this clone turned up a few times. V and J are TRBV7-8 and TRBJ2-5; TRBD2 matches at 9 bases. The CDR3 covers 14 residues. The junction had 6 bases not matched to a gene; V was cut back by 4 bases and J by 6 bases. Germline CDR1 and CDR2: SGHVS and FQNEAQ. The CDR3 spells CASSSAGLAKTQYF. CDR3 nucleotide sequence: TGTGCCAGCAGCTCCGCGGGACTAGCAAAGACCCAGTACTTC.

This chain uses TRBV19 with TRBJ1-1; no reliable D call. The CDR3 runs 12 residues. Trimming shortened V by 5 bases and J by 4 bases, and 8 bases separated the two germline ends. Germline CDR1 reads LNHDA; CDR2 reads SQIVND (reference sequence). CDR3 nucleotide sequence: TGTGCCAGTAGTTCTGGACCCACTGAAGCTTTCTTT. Translating it yields CASSSGPTEAFF.

This chain links TRBV4-2 with TRBJ1-2, with 10 bases matching TRBD1. CDR1 and CDR2 from the germline V gene are LGHNA and YNFKEQ. The junction had 5 bases not matched to a gene; V was cut back by 0 bases and J by 4 bases. The length of the CDR3 is 16 residues. Here the CDR3 reads CASSQESTGGGYGYTF. CDR3 DNA: TGTGCCAGCAGCCAAGAGTCGACAGGGGGCGGCTATGGCTACACCTTC.

The chain employs TRBV28 and TRBJ2-7, with D tentatively TRBD1 or TRBD2 (5 bases each). V lost 5 bases and J lost 6, with 26 bases in between. Looked up from germline, CDR1 is MDHEN and CDR2 is SYDVKM. This CDR3 region has 17 residues. The CDR3 coding sequence is TGTGCCAGCAGTCGCCGCCCCCTAGGACGAGGGCAGGGCGAGCAGTACTTC. As protein: CASSRRPLGRGQGEQYF.

The rearrangement links TRBV29-1 to TRBJ1-2; 8 nucleotides align to TRBD1. The CDR3 loop spans 15 amino acids. Per germline, CDR1 SQVTM and CDR2 ANQGSEA. V was pared by 4 bases and J by 8 bases, with 15 bases of the junction left unmatched. The CDR3: CSVGEPTGVSLGYTF. The CDR3 bases are TGCAGCGTTGGTGAACCGACAGGGGTCTCGTTAGGCTACACCTTC.

The chain is built from TRBV19 and TRBJ2-5; TRBD2 matches at 7 bases. V gave up 3 bases and J gave up 5 bases; unmatched junction bases: 3. This CDR3 is 13 amino acids long. In germline, CDR1 is LNHDA, CDR2 SQIVND (reference sequence). CDR3 coding DNA: TGTGCCAGTAGTATTCGACTAGCTGAGACCCAGTACTTC. Protein sequence: CASSIRLAETQYF.

This chain uses TRBV18 with TRBJ1-1, with D tentatively TRBD1 (5 bases). Germline V gene lookup returns CDR1 KGHSH and CDR2 LQKENI. This CDR3 has 15 residues. Trimming took off 3 bases at V and 5 bases at J, with 16 bases between the two ends. CDR3 in amino acids: CASSPLEGLRTEAFF. The CDR3 DNA reads as TGTGCCAGCTCACCGCTGGAGGGACTGAGGACTGAAGCTTTCTTT.

This clone showed up just a few times. For the CDR3, the DNA is TGCGCCAGCAGCCAAGATGCAGGGTGGCATCAGCCCCAGCATTTT. It encodes CASSQDAGWHQPQHF. The genes are TRBV4-1 and TRBJ1-5; D is possibly TRBD1 (5 bases). Germline lookup yields CDR1 MGHRA and CDR2 YSYEKL. V lost 0 bases, J lost 5 bases, and 11 bases lay in between. The CDR3 spans 15 residues.

The rearrangement uses TRBV2 and TRBJ2-7; perhaps D is TRBD1 or TRBD2 (6 bases each). In germline, CDR1 is SNHLY, CDR2 FYNNEI. Trimming removed 8 bases from V and 4 bases from J, with 21 bases in between. CDR3 length: 15 residues. CDR3 sequence (DNA): TGTGCCAGCGAACGGAGGGGGGCCGGGACTTACGAGCAGTACTTC. It codes for CASERRGAGTYEQYF.

The rearrangement joins TRBV7-7 to TRBJ2-1; tentatively, D is TRBD1 (5 bases). Germline V gene data show CDR1 as SSHAT and CDR2 as FNYEAQ (reference sequence). Trimming removed 5 bases at V and 10 bases at J, with 15 bases between. The CDR3 covers 13 residues. CDR3 region: CASSPLGQTEQFF. DNA of the CDR3: TGTGCCAGCAGCCCCCTTGGACAAACCGAGCAGTTCTTC.

The V and J genes are TRBV28 and TRBJ1-4; D is ambiguous. The CDR3 spans 15 residues. The V gene lost 7 bases and the J gene lost 5 bases, with 17 bases spanning the gap. Germline assignment: CDR1 MDHEN and CDR2 SYDVKM. CDR3 loop: CASNRETLSNEKLFF. CDR3 bases: TGTGCCAGCAACAGAGAGACCCTCTCGAATGAAAAACTGTTTTTT. Filled out from reference TRBV28 and TRBJ1-4, the complete variable domain reads DVKVTQSSRYLVKRTGEKVFLECVQDMDHENMFWYRQDPGLGLRLIYFSYDVKMKEKGDIPEGYSVSREKKERFSLILESASTNQTSMYLCASNRETLSNEKLFFGSGTQLSVL.

The V call is TRBV12-5, the J call TRBJ1-1, with a possible D match to TRBD1 (5 bases). The germline V and J ends were trimmed by 7 bases and 0 bases, with 9 bases remaining between them. There are 13 residues in the CDR3. Germline assignment: CDR1 LGHNT and CDR2 FRNRAP. CDR3 nucleotide sequence: TGTGCTAGTGCCCAGGGTTTGAACACTGAAGCTTTCTTT. It codes for CASAQGLNTEAFF.

V and J are TRBV28 and TRBJ2-7, with 10 bases fitting TRBD1. Per the germline V gene, CDR1 is MDHEN and CDR2 is SYDVKM. This CDR3 contains 14 residues. With V trimmed by 6 bases and J by 3 bases, 5 bases remained unmatched. The CDR3 spells CASSWTGGIYEQYF. The CDR3 nucleotides are TGTGCCAGCAGCTGGACAGGGGGGATCTACGAGCAGTACTTC.

This clone came up once. The chain employs TRBV21-1 and TRBJ1-2. TRBV21-1 is termed a pseudogene. The CDR3 covers 15 residues. CDR3 nucleotides: TGTGCCAGCAGATTAGCCTTTAGAGGAGTCTATGGCTACACCTTC. Its protein product is CASRLAFRGVYGYTF.

CDR3 coding DNA: TGTGCCAGCAGCGTAGCTACCAACTTCCTAGGACTAGCGGGAGGTAATGAGCAGTTCTTC. Translated, it gives CASSVATNFLGLAGGNEQFF. This chain connects TRBV9 to TRBJ2-1, with 14 positions matching TRBD2. J gave up 7 bases and V 0 bases, and 15 bases lay outside the gene matches. Germline V gene lookup returns CDR1 SGDLS and CDR2 YYNGEE. The CDR3 runs 20 residues.

The rearrangement uses TRBV10-3 and TRBJ1-5, with D perhaps TRBD1 (5 bases). CDR3 length: 13 residues. Germline CDR1 reads ENHRY; CDR2 reads SYGVKD. Trimming removed 4 bases at V and 4 bases at J, with 8 bases between. The CDR3 loop is CAISAGFNQPQHF. The CDR3 DNA follows: TGTGCCATCAGTGCAGGGTTTAATCAGCCCCAGCATTTT.

This sequence joins TRBV4-1 and TRBJ2-1, with 10 nucleotides matching TRBD2. Trimming took 1 base from V and 4 from J; bases not matched to a gene: 4. The CDR3 has 16 amino acids. Germline CDR1 reads MGHRA; CDR2 reads YSYEKL. CDR3 sequence (DNA): TGCGCCAGCAGCCAAGGGCTAGCGGGGGCATACAATGAGCAGTTCTTC. It encodes CASSQGLAGAYNEQFF.

This clone appeared once. This chain links TRBV19 with TRBJ2-7; the D gene is possibly TRBD2 (5 bases). The CDR3 totals 14 residues. V was clipped by 5 bases and J by 3 bases, with 14 bases between them. CDR1 and CDR2 (germline): LNHDA, SQIVND (reference sequence). Here the CDR3 reads CASSPETSLYEQYF. The CDR3 region has the DNA TGTGCCAGTAGTCCCGAAACTAGTCTCTACGAGCAGTACTTC.

V gene TRBV19 combines with J gene TRBJ2-7, with D perhaps TRBD2 (5 bases). Trimming removed 6 bases at V and 6 bases at J, with 15 bases between. Germline V gives CDR1 LNHDA, CDR2 SQIVND (reference sequence). The CDR3 extends over 13 amino acids. The CDR3 DNA follows: TGTGCCAGTAGCCTCCTGGGAGACTCCGAGCAGTACTTC. Translated: CASSLLGDSEQYF.

The J gene is TRBJ2-5, the V gene TRBV6-5, with 8 bases identical to TRBD1. The CDR3 covers 13 residues. The germline V gene encodes CDR1 MNHEY and CDR2 SVGAGI. With 6 bases clipped from V and 6 bases from J, the junction kept 6 bases outside the gene matches. The CDR3 nucleotides are TGTGCCAGCAGCATGACAGGGGCAAAGACCCAGTACTTC. Translation gives CASSMTGAKTQYF.

J is TRBJ2-4 and V is TRBV27; 12 bases match TRBD2. Germline-derived CDR1 and CDR2 are MNHEY and SMNVEV (reference sequence). The junction had 16 bases not matched to a gene; V was cut back by 9 bases and J by 1 base. CDR3 length: 19 residues. The CDR3 DNA follows: TGTGCCAGGTTCCTTGGACTAGCGGGAACCAATTTGGCCAAAAACATTCAGTACTTC. It codes for CARFLGLAGTNLAKNIQYF.

CDR3 DNA: TGTGCCAGCAGCGAATCCGGGACAAAAGGGTCTGAAGCTTTCTTT. Protein product: CASSESGTKGSEAFF. The chain is built from TRBV9 and TRBJ1-1; D possibly corresponds to TRBD1 (6 bases). This CDR3 is built from 15 residues. Trimming took 3 bases from V and 6 from J, leaving 18 bases between them. Looked up from germline, CDR1 is SGDLS and CDR2 is YYNGEE.

With regard to this clone: Other DNA sequences in the sample encode the same CDR3. The J gene is TRBJ1-1, the V gene TRBV19; D not resolved. Germline V gives CDR1 LNHDA, CDR2 SQIVND (reference sequence). Trimming took off 5 bases at V and 1 base at J, with 5 bases between the two ends. The CDR3 is made up of 12 amino acids. CDR3 sequence (DNA): TGTGCCAGTAGTCTTCAGAACACTGAAGCTTTCTTT. Protein: CASSLQNTEAFF.

This clone was picked up one time. The chain employs TRBV11-2 and TRBJ2-3; D is uncertain. The CDR3 length is 11 residues. The germline CDR1 and CDR2 sequences are SGHAT and FQNNGV. Trimming stripped 8 bases from V and 4 bases from J, with 7 bases between. The CDR3 nucleotides read TGTGCCAGCGGCGTGGCAGATACGCAGTATTTT. Amino acid sequence: CASGVADTQYF.

The V gene is TRBV5-1, the J gene TRBJ1-1, with a tentative D call TRBD1 (6 bases). The CDR3 length is 14 residues. V shed 3 bases and J shed 1 base, with 10 bases lying between them. CDR1 and CDR2 (germline): SGHRS, YFSETQ. This CDR3 is CASSYRRGNTEAFF. Here the CDR3 DNA reads TGCGCCAGCAGCTACCGCAGGGGGAACACTGAAGCTTTCTTT.

The gene calls are TRBV11-2 and TRBJ2-7; 7 bases fit TRBD2. The CDR3 length is 15 residues. Trimming took 1 base from V and 2 from J; bases not matched to a gene: 5. Germline V gene sequence: CDR1 SGHAT, CDR2 FQNNGV. This CDR3 is CASSLALAATYEQYF. The CDR3 DNA reads TGTGCCAGCAGCTTAGCCCTAGCGGCCACCTACGAGCAGTACTTC.

V gene TRBV28 combines with J gene TRBJ2-5, with a possible D match to TRBD1 (7 bases). The V and J ends lost 6 bases and 5 bases respectively, with 19 bases between them. This CDR3 is 15 amino acids long. The V gene's germline CDR1 is MDHEN and CDR2 SYDVKM. CDR3 nucleotides: TGTGCCAGCAGCCCAGGGGGGATGAGGTGGGAGACCCAGTACTTC. It translates to CASSPGGMRWETQYF.

The rearrangement links TRBV5-3 to TRBJ2-1, with 7 bases aligning to TRBD2. TRBV5-3 is an open reading frame whose function is uncertain. V lost 5 bases to trimming and J lost 9 bases; unmatched junction nucleotides: 5. The length of the CDR3 is 12 residues. The CDR3, as DNA: TGTGCCAGAAGACCCCCGGGGGGTGAGCAGTTCTTC. It specifies CARRPPGGEQFF.

This chain joins TRBV5-1 and TRBJ2-6; no reliable D call. Germline CDR1 reads SGHRS; CDR2 reads YFSETQ. V lost 0 bases and J lost 0, with 19 bases in between. This CDR3 region has 20 residues. CDR3 nucleotides: TGCGCCAGCAGCTTGGGTCGGGTAGGGTTGAAAACCTCTGGGGCCAACGTCCTGACTTTC. As protein: CASSLGRVGLKTSGANVLTF. Drawing the rest from reference TRBV5-1 and TRBJ2-6, the complete variable domain is KAGVTQTPRYLIKTRGQQVTLSCSPISGHRSVSWYQQTPGQGLQFLFEYFSETQRNKGNFPGRFSGRQFSNSRSEMNVSTLELGDSALYLCASSLGRVGLKTSGANVLTFGAGSRLTVL.

The rearrangement uses TRBV6-6 and TRBJ2-3, with D hard to call. The ends were cut back, 6 bases at V and 3 bases at J, with 7 bases in the middle. CDR1 and CDR2 from the germline V gene are MNHNY and SVGAGI (reference sequence). The CDR3 has 12 residues. CDR3 amino acids: CASSLQTDTQYF. Written as DNA, the CDR3 is TGTGCCAGCAGCCTCCAGACAGATACGCAGTATTTT.